The next 9 T cell receptor beta chains were all read from a single sample in a study of OX40 agonist ivuxolimab in advanced cancers. TCRdb's table, derived via immunoSEQ multiplex PCR, lists solely in-frame clones and lacks some. The table shows approximately 52,000 clones, with roughly 84% occurring only once. The sequencing used CD4+ or CD8+ T cells sorted from blood, collected in a trial of the OX40 agonist ivuxolimab. These receptors were taken from an adult with an advanced solid tumor such as melanoma, head and neck, liver or kidney cancer.

The V call is TRBV5-1, the J call TRBJ2-2; tentative D call: TRBD2 (6 bases). The CDR3 length is 16 residues. CDR1 SGHRS and CDR2 YFSETQ come from the germline V gene. V lost 4 bases and J lost 7, with 20 bases in between. This chain's CDR3 is CASSQQPGGVGGELFF. CDR3 bases: TGCGCCAGCAGCCAACAACCCGGCGGGGTGGGCGGGGAGCTGTTTTTT.

The gene calls are TRBV11-3 and TRBJ2-3; 8 nucleotides line up with TRBD2. This CDR3 region has 13 residues. The ends lost 1 base at V and 6 bases at J; junction bases unmatched: 0. Germline V gene lookup returns CDR1 SGHNT and CDR2 YENEEA. The DNA of the CDR3 is TGTGCCAGCAGCTTAGTAGCGGGGGATACGCAGTATTTT. This encodes CASSLVAGDTQYF.

To note about this clone: At one end the junction does not follow the germline gene, possibly because of a read error. The chain employs TRBV2 and TRBJ2-7, with 7 nucleotides matching TRBD2. CDR1 and CDR2 from the germline V gene are SNHLY and FYNNEI. The CDR3 consists of 10 residues. The CDR3 loop is CASSERLAEF. The CDR3 DNA reads as TGTGCCAGCAGTGAAAGGCTAGCGGAATTC.

The rearrangement uses TRBV29-1 and TRBJ2-5, with a possible D match to TRBD1 (5 bases). In germline, CDR1 is SQVTM, CDR2 ANQGSEA. CDR3 length: 14 residues. Trimming shortened V by 7 bases and J by 2 bases, and 17 bases separated the two germline ends. This CDR3 is CSAPRAGYQETQYF. DNA for the CDR3: TGCAGCGCCCCCCGGGCAGGGTATCAAGAGACCCAGTACTTC.

This clone appeared once. This chain joins TRBV9 and TRBJ1-1; D not resolved. Germline V gene data show CDR1 as SGDLS and CDR2 as YYNGEE. The length of the CDR3 is 11 residues. V lost 3 bases and J lost 8, with 8 bases in between. CDR3 sequence (DNA): TGTGCCAGCAGCGACTCCCGCGAAGCTTTCTTT. It encodes CASSDSREAFF.

This rearrangement joins TRBV6-1 to TRBJ2-5, with 7 bases identical to TRBD1. Germline lookup yields CDR1 MNHNS and CDR2 SASEGT. The V and J ends lost 6 bases and 1 base, in that order; junction bases with no gene match: 5. This CDR3 is built from 14 residues. For the CDR3, the DNA is TGTGCCAGCAGGGGACAGAGAGGCCAAGAGACCCAGTACTTC. Its translation is CASRGQRGQETQYF.

This clone showed up just a few times. This specimen includes other DNA sequences encoding the same CDR3. The rearrangement joins TRBV5-6 to TRBJ2-1; no definite D call. Germline V lookup: CDR1 SGHDT, CDR2 YYEEEE. V lost 2 bases and J 0 bases, leaving 9 bases between the germline ends. The CDR3 spans 15 residues. CDR3 in DNA: TGTGCCAGCAGCTTTGGCAGGAGCTCCTACAATGAGCAGTTCTTC. Its protein is CASSFGRSSYNEQFF. Full variable domain (missing parts from reference TRBV5-6 and TRBJ2-1): DAGVTQSPTHLIKTRGQQVTLRCSPKSGHDTVSWYQQALGQGPQFIFQYYEEEERQRGNFPDRFSGHQFPNYSSELNVNALLLGDSALYLCASSFGRSSYNEQFFGPGTRLTVL.

The rearrangement uses TRBV28 and TRBJ2-7; D call uncertain. The V end lost 3 bases, the J end lost 6 bases, and 9 bases lay between the germline ends. There are 12 residues in the CDR3. CDR1 MDHEN and CDR2 SYDVKM come from the germline V gene. DNA for the CDR3: TGTGCCAGCAGTTTTTCCGGATCCGAGCAGTACTTC. Protein: CASSFSGSEQYF.

This clone was counted once. This chain joins TRBV18 and TRBJ2-1; D may match TRBD1 or TRBD2 (6 bases each). This CDR3 contains 14 residues. Germline lookup yields CDR1 KGHSH and CDR2 LQKENI. The V and J ends lost 3 bases and 7 bases respectively, with 13 bases between them. The DNA of the CDR3 is TGTGCCAGCTCACCGCAGAGAGGGGGGAATGAGCAGTTCTTC. This codes for CASSPQRGGNEQFF.